This TCR beta chain derives from a study of beta chain features in type 1 diabetes. Study background: Examination covered 100 million to 140 million sorted cells spanning all samples. Broader study findings: The naive, central memory and Treg TCRB repertoires of patients appeared to be more similar to one another than those of healthy donors.

A heparinised blood draw that averaged about 120 mL was obtained once from each donor. Sorting that relied on CD45RO/CCR7/CD25/CD127/CD95/CD27 yielded CD4+ naive, central memory, regulatory and stem cell-like memory cells. cDNA synthesis used the whole RNA isolate, giving expressed TCRB sequences. Some clones are missing from TCRdb's copy, which holds only in-frame ones; the method was immunoSEQ multiplex PCR. The sample gives fewer than 350,000 clones, about 8.5% of which show up once; 1% is in the top ten. This clone has a handful of counts. The antigen remains unidentified. V lost 0 bases and J 11 bases, leaving 13 bases between the germline ends. This CDR3 comprises 13 residues. Germline V gives CDR1 SGHAT, CDR2 FQNNGV.

This chain connects TRBV11-2 to TRBJ1-2; the D gene is possibly TRBD1 (5 bases). This TCR was sampled from a woman between 18 and 29 years old in good health. The sample was central memory CD4+ T cells from blood. The CDR3 is CASSLEIGGWYTF. CDR3 coding DNA: TGTGCCAGCAGCTTAGAGATTGGGGGGTGGTACACCTTC.